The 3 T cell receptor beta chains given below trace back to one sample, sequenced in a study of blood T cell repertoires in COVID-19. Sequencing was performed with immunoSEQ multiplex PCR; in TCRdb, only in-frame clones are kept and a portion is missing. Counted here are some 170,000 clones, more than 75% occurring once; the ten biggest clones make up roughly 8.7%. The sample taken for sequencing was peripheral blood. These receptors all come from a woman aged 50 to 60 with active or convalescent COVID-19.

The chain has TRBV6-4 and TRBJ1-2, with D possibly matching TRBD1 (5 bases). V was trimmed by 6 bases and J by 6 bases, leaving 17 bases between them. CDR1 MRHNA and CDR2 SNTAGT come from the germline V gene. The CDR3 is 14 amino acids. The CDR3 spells CASRRDSVSDGYTF. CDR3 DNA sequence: TGTGCCAGCAGGAGGGACTCGGTATCTGATGGCTACACCTTC.

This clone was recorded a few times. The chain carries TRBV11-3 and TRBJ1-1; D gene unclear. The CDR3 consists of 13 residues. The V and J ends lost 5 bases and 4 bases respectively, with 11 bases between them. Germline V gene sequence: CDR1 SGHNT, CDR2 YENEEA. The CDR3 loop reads CASSQTVSTEAFF. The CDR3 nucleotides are TGTGCCAGCAGCCAAACAGTAAGCACTGAAGCTTTCTTT.

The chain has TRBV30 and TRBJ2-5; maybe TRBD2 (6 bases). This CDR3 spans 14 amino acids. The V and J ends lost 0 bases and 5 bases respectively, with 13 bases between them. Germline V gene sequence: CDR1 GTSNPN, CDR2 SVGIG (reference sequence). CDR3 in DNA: TGTGCCTGGAGTGTACGGCGGGGAAAGGAGACCCAGTACTTC. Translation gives CAWSVRRGKETQYF.